The 17 T cell receptor beta chains in this list originate from one sample, sequenced in a study of neoadjuvant nivolumab and ipilimumab in lung cancer. Generated by immunoSEQ multiplex PCR, the TCRdb table keeps only in-frame clones and is missing some. Of roughly 7,300 clones listed, approximately 89% are singletons. The input for sequencing was tumor tissue, taken after neoadjuvant nivolumab, alone or with ipilimumab, at or shortly before surgery. These receptors all come from an adult with non-small cell lung cancer.

The V call is TRBV5-6, the J call TRBJ2-7, with TRBD1 identical over 7 bases. V was pared by 5 bases and J by 6 bases, with 8 bases of the junction left unmatched. The CDR3 runs 13 residues. From germline, CDR1 is SGHDT and CDR2 YYEEEE. CDR3 sequence: CASSYGTVGEQYF. The CDR3 DNA sequence: TGTGCCAGCAGTTACGGGACAGTGGGCGAGCAGTACTTC. Full variable domain (remainder filled in from reference TRBV5-6 and TRBJ2-7): DAGVTQSPTHLIKTRGQQVTLRCSPKSGHDTVSWYQQALGQGPQFIFQYYEEEERQRGNFPDRFSGHQFPNYSSELNVNALLLGDSALYLCASSYGTVGEQYFGPGTRLTVT.

The rearrangement joins TRBV4-2 to TRBJ1-1; tentative D call: TRBD1 (6 bases). Trimming stripped 0 bases from V and 6 bases from J, with 11 bases between. The CDR3 is 14 residues long. Germline loops: CDR1 LGHNA, CDR2 YNFKEQ. The CDR3 DNA reads as TGTGCCAGCAGCCAAGACGGGGGCCGGGCTGAAGCTTTCTTT. Translated: CASSQDGGRAEAFF.

The rearrangement links TRBV4-2 to TRBJ1-1; TRBD1 aligns across 8 bases. J lost 4 bases, V lost 4 bases, and 5 bases had no gene match. The CDR3 sequence is 14 residues long. In germline, CDR1 is LGHNA, CDR2 YNFKEQ. CDR3 nucleotides: TGTGCCAGCAGCCCAGGGGGCAGGGGCACTGAAGCTTTCTTT. As protein: CASSPGGRGTEAFF.

The rearrangement links TRBV5-4 to TRBJ1-2; TRBD1 is a possible D gene (6 bases). Trimming left V 3 bases short and J 7 bases short, with 19 bases between. This CDR3 region has 15 residues. Germline V gene data show CDR1 as SGHNT and CDR2 as YYREEE (reference sequence). The CDR3 DNA reads as TGTGCCAGCAGCTCGTATCAGGGGAGGTACCTTGGCTACACCTTC. Translation: CASSSYQGRYLGYTF.

J is TRBJ1-2 and V is TRBV18, with no clear D. The CDR3 extends over 15 amino acids. Germline CDR1 KGHSH, CDR2 LQKENI. V gave up 3 bases and J gave up 0 bases, with 11 bases separating them. Written as DNA, the CDR3 is TGTGCCAGCTCACCGGAGGGAGTGACTAACTATGGCTACACCTTC. As protein: CASSPEGVTNYGYTF. Full variable domain (rest looked up from reference TRBV18 and TRBJ1-2): NAGVMQNPRHLVRRRGQEARLRCSPMKGHSHVYWYRQLPEEGLKFMVYLQKENIIDESGMPKERFSAEFPKEGPSILRIQQVVRGDSAAYFCASSPEGVTNYGYTFGSGTRLTVV.

This clone was observed a single time. The genes are TRBV7-9 and TRBJ2-5; 9 nucleotides line up with TRBD2. Germline V gene sequence: CDR1 SEHNR, CDR2 FQNEAQ (reference sequence). V trimming: 0 bases; J trimming: 5 bases; junction bases outside the gene matches: 4. There are 15 residues in the CDR3. This chain's CDR3 is CASSLAAGGRETQYF. The CDR3 DNA reads as TGTGCCAGCAGCTTAGCAGCGGGGGGCAGGGAGACCCAGTACTTC.

The rearrangement uses TRBV5-4 and TRBJ2-6, with 9 bases identical to TRBD1. The CDR3 consists of 16 residues. V was clipped by 2 bases and J by 5 bases; unmatched bases: 5. Germline CDR1 and CDR2: SGHNT and YYREEE (reference sequence). In DNA, the CDR3 is TGTGCCAGCAGCTTTGTGGGACAGGGAAGGGCCAACGTCCTGACTTTC. Amino acid sequence: CASSFVGQGRANVLTF. Variable domain in full (rest from reference TRBV5-4 and TRBJ2-6): ETGVTQSPTHLIKTRGQQVTLRCSSQSGHNTVSWYQQALGQGPQFIFQYYREEENGRGNFPPRFSGLQFPNYSSELNVNALELDDSALYLCASSFVGQGRANVLTFGAGSRLTVL.

This chain uses TRBV4-2 with TRBJ2-7; 8 nucleotides align to TRBD2. Germline CDR1 LGHNA, CDR2 YNFKEQ. With 4 bases clipped from V and 3 bases from J, the junction kept 8 bases outside the gene matches. The CDR3 runs to 15 residues. The CDR3 DNA reads TGTGCCAGCAGCCCTCTAGCGGGTGGAGTCTACGAGCAGTACTTC. This gives the protein CASSPLAGGVYEQYF.

Only one count was recorded for this clone. This rearrangement joins TRBV2 to TRBJ2-1; 13 nucleotides align to TRBD2. V lost 6 bases to trimming and J lost 3 bases; unmatched junction nucleotides: 2. The CDR3 sequence is 15 residues long. CDR1 is SNHLY, CDR2 FYNNEI, per germline. The CDR3 sequence is CASRGTSGDYNEQFF. CDR3 sequence (DNA): TGTGCCAGCAGGGGGACTAGCGGGGACTACAATGAGCAGTTCTTC.

V and J are TRBV6-6 and TRBJ1-5; D is possibly TRBD1 (6 bases). The germline V gene encodes CDR1 MNHNY and CDR2 SVGAGI (reference sequence). This CDR3 spans 14 amino acids. The V and J ends lost 6 bases and 3 bases respectively, with 12 bases between them. The CDR3 loop reads CASRAGANNQPQHF. The CDR3 region has the DNA TGTGCCAGCAGGGCAGGGGCGAACAATCAGCCCCAGCATTTT.

The chain is built from TRBV4-3 and TRBJ1-3; a weak D match, TRBD1 (5 bases). Germline V lookup: CDR1 LGHNA, CDR2 YSLEER. The CDR3 is 15 amino acids. V dropped 3 bases and J dropped 0 bases, with 9 bases sitting between them. In DNA form, the CDR3 reads TGCGCCAGCAGCCACCTAGACAGCTCTGGAAACACCATATATTTT. Translating gives CASSHLDSSGNTIYF.

This chain links TRBV10-3 with TRBJ1-2; a weak D match, TRBD1 (6 bases). This CDR3 is built from 14 residues. CDR1 is ENHRY, CDR2 SYGVKD, per germline. V was trimmed by 9 bases and J by 0 bases, leaving 14 bases between them. This chain's CDR3 is CAISNRDTNYGYTF. In DNA, the CDR3 is TGTGCCATTTCCAACAGGGACACTAACTATGGCTACACCTTC.

The rearrangement uses TRBV2 and TRBJ1-1, with TRBD1 matching over 8 bases. This CDR3 has 14 amino acids. V lost 6 bases to trimming and J lost 4 bases; unmatched junction nucleotides: 7. Germline loops: CDR1 SNHLY, CDR2 FYNNEI. The CDR3 bases are TGTGCCAGCAGCCAGGACAGGGATTTCACTGAAGCTTTCTTT. The encoded protein is CASSQDRDFTEAFF.

The chain combines TRBV9 with TRBJ2-3; D is unresolved. Trimming shortened V by 4 bases and J by 0 bases, and 12 bases separated the two germline ends. The germline CDR1 and CDR2 sequences are SGDLS and YYNGEE. CDR3 length: 15 amino acids. The CDR3 reads CASSLFMASTDTQYF. Here the CDR3 DNA reads TGTGCCAGCAGCTTATTTATGGCCAGCACAGATACGCAGTATTTT.

The chain joins TRBV10-3 to TRBJ1-1; 7 positions match TRBD1. With 7 bases clipped from V and 3 bases from J, the junction kept 5 bases outside the gene matches. This CDR3 has 13 residues. Germline V gives CDR1 ENHRY, CDR2 SYGVKD. As DNA, the CDR3 is TGTGCCATCAAGACAGGGCAAGACACTGAAGCTTTCTTT. This gives the protein CAIKTGQDTEAFF.

CDR3 nucleotide sequence: TGTGCCAGCAGCTTAGTGCTAGCGGGGGGGCCGAAGCAAGAGACCCAGTACTTC. Translating gives CASSLVLAGGPKQETQYF. The rearrangement links TRBV7-8 to TRBJ2-5, with 12 positions matching TRBD2. V shed 1 base and J 2 bases; nucleotides not matched to a gene: 8. Germline V gene sequence: CDR1 SGHVS, CDR2 FQNEAQ. The CDR3 runs 18 residues. Combining the CDR3 with reference TRBV7-8 and TRBJ2-5 gives the whole variable domain GAGVSQSPRYKVAKRGQDVALRCDPISGHVSLFWYQQALGQGPEFLTYFQNEAQLDKSGLPSDRFFAERPEGSVSTLKIQRTQQEDSAVYLCASSLVLAGGPKQETQYFGPGTRLLVL.

The chain is built from TRBV5-1 and TRBJ1-4; unclear D gene. This CDR3 is 13 amino acids long. V lost 5 bases and J 7 bases, leaving 12 bases between the germline ends. Germline CDR1 and CDR2: SGHRS and YFSETQ. The CDR3 loop reads CASRDLLGEKLFF. CDR3 DNA: TGCGCCAGCAGAGATTTATTAGGTGAAAAACTGTTTTTT.